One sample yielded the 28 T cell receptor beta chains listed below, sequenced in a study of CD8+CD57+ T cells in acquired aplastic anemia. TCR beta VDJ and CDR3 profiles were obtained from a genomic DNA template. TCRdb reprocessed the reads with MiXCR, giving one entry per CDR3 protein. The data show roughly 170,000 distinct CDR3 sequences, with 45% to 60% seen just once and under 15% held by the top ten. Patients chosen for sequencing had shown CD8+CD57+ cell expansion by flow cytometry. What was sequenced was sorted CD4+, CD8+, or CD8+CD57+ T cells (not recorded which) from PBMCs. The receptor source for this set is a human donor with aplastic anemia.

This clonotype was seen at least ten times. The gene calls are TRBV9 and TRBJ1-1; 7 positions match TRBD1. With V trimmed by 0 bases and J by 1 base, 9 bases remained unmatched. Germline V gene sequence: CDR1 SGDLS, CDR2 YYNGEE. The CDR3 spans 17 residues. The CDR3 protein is CASSVGSGTAQNTEAFF. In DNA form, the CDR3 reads TGTGCCAGCAGCGTAGGGAGTGGGACAGCACAGAACACTGAAGCTTTCTTT. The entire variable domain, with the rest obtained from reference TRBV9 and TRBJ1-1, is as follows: DSGVTQTPKHLITATGQRVTLRCSPRSGDLSVYWYQQSLDQGLQFLIQYYNGEERAKGNILERFSAQQFPDLHSELNLSSLELGDSALYFCASSVGSGTAQNTEAFFGQGTRLTVV.

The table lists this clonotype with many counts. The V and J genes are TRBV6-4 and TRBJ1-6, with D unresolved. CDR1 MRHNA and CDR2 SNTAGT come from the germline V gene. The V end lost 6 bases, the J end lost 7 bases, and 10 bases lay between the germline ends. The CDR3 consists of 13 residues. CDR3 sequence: CASRGRWNSPLHF. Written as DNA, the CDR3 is TGTGCCAGCAGGGGCAGGTGGAATTCACCCCTCCACTTT.

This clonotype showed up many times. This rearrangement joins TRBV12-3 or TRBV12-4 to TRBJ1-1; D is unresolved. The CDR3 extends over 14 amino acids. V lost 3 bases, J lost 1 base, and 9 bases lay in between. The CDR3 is CASSFAGSNTEAFF. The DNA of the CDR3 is TGTGCCAGCAGTTTCGCCGGGTCGAACACTGAAGCTTTCTTT.

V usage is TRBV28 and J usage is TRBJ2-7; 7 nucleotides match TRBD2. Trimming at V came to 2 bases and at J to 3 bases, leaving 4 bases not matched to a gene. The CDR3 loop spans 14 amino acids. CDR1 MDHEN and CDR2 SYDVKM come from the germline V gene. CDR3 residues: CASSLVSGGYEQYF. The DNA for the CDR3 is TGTGCCAGCAGTTTAGTTTCGGGGGGCTACGAGCAGTACTTC. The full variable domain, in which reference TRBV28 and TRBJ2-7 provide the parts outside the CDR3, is DVKVTQSSRYLVKRTGEKVFLECVQDMDHENMFWYRQDPGLGLRLIYFSYDVKMKEKGDIPEGYSVSREKKERFSLILESASTNQTSMYLCASSLVSGGYEQYFGPGTRLTVT.

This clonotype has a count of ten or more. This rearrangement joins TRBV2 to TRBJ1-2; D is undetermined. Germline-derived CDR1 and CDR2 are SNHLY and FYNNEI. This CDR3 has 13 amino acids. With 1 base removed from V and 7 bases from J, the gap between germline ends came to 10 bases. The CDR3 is CASSEGSRGGYTF. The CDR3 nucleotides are TGTGCCAGCAGTGAAGGGAGTAGAGGTGGCTACACCTTC.

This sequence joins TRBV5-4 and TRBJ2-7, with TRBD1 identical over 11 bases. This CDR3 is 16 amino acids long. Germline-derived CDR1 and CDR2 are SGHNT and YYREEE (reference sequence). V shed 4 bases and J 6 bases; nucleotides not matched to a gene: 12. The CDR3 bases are TGTGCCAGCAGCCTGCCGCAGGGGGGGACAGGGGGCGAGCAGTACTTC. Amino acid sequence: CASSLPQGGTGGEQYF.

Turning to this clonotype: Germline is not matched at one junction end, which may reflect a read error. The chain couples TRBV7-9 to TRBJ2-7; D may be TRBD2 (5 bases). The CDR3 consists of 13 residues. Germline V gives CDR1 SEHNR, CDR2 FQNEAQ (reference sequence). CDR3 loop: CASGLYGTYEQYF. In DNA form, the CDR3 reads TGTGCCAGCGGCTTATACGGGACCTACGAGCAGTACTTC.

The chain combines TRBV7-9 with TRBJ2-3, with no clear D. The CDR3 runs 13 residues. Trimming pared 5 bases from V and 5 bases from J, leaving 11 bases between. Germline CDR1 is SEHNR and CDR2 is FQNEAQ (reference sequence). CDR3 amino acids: CASSRGSVDTQYF. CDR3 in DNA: TGTGCCAGCAGCCGAGGATCGGTAGATACGCAGTATTTT.

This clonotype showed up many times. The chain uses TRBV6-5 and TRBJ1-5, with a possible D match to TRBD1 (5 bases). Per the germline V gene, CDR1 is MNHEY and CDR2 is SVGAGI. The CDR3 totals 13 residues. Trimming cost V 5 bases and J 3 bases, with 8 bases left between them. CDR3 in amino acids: CASSPGLNQPQHF. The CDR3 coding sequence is TGTGCCAGCAGTCCAGGGCTCAATCAGCCCCAGCATTTT.

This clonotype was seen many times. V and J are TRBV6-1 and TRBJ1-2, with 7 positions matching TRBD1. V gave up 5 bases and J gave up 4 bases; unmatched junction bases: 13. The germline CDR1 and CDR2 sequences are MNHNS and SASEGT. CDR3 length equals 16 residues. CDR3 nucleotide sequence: TGTGCCAGCAGTCCGTCAGTCGACAGGGATTCCTATGGCTACACCTTC. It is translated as CASSPSVDRDSYGYTF.

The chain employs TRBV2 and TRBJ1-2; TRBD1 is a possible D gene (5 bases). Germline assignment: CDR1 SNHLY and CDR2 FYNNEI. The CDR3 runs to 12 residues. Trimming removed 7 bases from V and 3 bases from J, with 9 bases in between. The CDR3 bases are TGTGCCAGCAAGACAGAATACTATGGCTACACCTTC. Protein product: CASKTEYYGYTF.

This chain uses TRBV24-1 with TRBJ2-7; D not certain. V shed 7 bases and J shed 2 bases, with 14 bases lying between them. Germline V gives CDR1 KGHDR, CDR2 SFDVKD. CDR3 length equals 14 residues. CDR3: CATSEAAGTYEQYF. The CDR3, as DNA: TGTGCCACCAGCGAGGCGGCTGGAACCTACGAGCAGTACTTC.

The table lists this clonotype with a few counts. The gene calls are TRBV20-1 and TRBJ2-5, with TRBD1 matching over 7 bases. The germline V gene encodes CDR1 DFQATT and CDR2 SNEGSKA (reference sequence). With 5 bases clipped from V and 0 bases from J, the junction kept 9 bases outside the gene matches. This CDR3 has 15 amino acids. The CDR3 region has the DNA TGCAGTGCTTTTGGGGGACAGTCTTACCAAGAGACCCAGTACTTC. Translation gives CSAFGGQSYQETQYF.

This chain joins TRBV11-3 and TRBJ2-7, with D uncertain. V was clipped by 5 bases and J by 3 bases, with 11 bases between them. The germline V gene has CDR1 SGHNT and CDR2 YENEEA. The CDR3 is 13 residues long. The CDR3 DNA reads TGTGCCAGCAGCCTCCCCAACCTCTACGAGCAGTACTTC. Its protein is CASSLPNLYEQYF.

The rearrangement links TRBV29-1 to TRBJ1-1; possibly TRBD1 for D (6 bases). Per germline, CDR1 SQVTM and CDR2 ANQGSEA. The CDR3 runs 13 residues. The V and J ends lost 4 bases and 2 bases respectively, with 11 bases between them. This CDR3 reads CSVVGGGNTEAFF. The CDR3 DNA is TGCAGCGTTGTTGGCGGGGGCAACACTGAAGCTTTCTTT.

This CDR3 reads CASSLQVKNTEAFF. DNA of the CDR3: TGCGCCAGCAGCTTGCAGGTGAAGAACACTGAAGCTTTCTTT. The chain joins TRBV5-1 to TRBJ1-1; D not resolved. From germline, CDR1 is SGHRS and CDR2 YFSETQ. This CDR3 has 14 residues. Trimming left V 1 base short and J 1 base short, with 8 bases between.

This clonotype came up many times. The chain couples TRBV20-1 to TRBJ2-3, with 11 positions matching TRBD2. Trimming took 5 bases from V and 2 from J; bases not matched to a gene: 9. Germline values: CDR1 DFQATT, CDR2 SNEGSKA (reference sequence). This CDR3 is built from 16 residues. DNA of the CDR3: TGCAGTGCTGACCGACCGACTAGCGGGGTCACAGATACGCAGTATTTT. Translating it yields CSADRPTSGVTDTQYF.

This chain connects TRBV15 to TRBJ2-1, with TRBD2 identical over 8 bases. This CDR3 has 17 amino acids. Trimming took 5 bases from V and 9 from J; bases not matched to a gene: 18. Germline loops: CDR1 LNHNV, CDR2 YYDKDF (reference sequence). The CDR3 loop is CATSDAFGLARGSEQFF. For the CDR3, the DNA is TGTGCCACCAGCGACGCGTTCGGACTAGCAAGGGGCAGTGAGCAGTTCTTC.

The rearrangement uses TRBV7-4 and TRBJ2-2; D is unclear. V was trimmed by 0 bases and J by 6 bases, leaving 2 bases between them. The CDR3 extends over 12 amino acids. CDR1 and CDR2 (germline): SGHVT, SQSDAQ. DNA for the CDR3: TGTGCCAGCAGCTTAGCTTCCGGGGAGCTGTTTTTT. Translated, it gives CASSLASGELFF.

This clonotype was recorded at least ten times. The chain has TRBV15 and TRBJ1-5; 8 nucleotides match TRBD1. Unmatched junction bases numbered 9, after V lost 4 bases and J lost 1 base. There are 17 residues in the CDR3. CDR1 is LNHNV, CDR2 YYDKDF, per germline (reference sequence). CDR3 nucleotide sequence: TGTGCCACCAGCACGGTCGGACAGGGCCTAAGCAATCAGCCCCAGCATTTT. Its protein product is CATSTVGQGLSNQPQHF.

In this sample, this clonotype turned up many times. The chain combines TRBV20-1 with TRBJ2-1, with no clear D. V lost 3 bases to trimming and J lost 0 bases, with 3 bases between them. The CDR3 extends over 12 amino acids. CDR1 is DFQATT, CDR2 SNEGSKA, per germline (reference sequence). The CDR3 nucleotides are TGCAGTGCTAGTGTCTCCTACAATGAGCAGTTCTTC. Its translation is CSASVSYNEQFF.

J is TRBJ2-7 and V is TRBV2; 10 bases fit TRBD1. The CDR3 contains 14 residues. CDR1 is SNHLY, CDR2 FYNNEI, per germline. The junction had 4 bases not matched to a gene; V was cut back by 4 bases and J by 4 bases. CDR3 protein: CASSALGQGYEQYF. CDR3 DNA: TGTGCCAGCAGTGCGTTGGGACAGGGGTACGAGCAGTACTTC.

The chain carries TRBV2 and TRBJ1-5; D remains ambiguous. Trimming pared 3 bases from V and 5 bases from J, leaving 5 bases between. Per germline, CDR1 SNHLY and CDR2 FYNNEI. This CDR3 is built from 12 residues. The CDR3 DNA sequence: TGTGCCAGCAGTGATGATGATCAGCCCCAGCATTTT. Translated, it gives CASSDDDQPQHF.

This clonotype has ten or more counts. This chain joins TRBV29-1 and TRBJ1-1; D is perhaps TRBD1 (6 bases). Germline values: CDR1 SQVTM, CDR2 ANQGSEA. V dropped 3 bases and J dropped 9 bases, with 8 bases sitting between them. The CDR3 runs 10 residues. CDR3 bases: TGCAGCGTTGATGGGACACAAGCTTTCTTT. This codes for CSVDGTQAFF.

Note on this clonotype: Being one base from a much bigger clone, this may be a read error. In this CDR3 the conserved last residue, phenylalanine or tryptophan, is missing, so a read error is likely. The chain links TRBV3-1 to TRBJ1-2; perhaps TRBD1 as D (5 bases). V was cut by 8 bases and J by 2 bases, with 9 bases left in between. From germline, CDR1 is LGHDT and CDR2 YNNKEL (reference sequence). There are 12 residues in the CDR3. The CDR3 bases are TGTGCCAGCTCTAAGGGGAACTATGGCTACACCCTC. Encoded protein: CASSKGNYGYTL.

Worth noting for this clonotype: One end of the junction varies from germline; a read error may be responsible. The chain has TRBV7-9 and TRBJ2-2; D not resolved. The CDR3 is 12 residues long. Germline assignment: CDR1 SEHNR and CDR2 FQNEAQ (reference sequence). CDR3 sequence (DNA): TGTGCCAGCAGCTCCAACCATCGTGTGCCGTCTTTT. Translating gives CASSSNHRVPSF. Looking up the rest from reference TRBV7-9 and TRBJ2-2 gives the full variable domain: DTGVSQNPRHKITKRGQNVTFRCDPISEHNRLYWYRQTLGQGPEFLTYFQNEAQLEKSRLLSDRFSAERPKGSFSTLEIQRTEQGDSAMYLCASSSNHRVPSFGEGSRLTVL.

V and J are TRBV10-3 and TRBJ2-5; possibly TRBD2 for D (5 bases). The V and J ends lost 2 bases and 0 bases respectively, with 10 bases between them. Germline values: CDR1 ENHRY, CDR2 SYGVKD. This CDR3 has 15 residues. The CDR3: CAISEGLAHQETQYF. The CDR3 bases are TGTGCCATCAGTGAGGGGCTAGCCCACCAAGAGACCCAGTACTTC.

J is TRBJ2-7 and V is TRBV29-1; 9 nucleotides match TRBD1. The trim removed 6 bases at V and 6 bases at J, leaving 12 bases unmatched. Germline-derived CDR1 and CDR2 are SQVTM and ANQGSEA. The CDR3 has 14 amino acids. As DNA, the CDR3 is TGCAGCGTCGACCCGGGACAGGGACGGGGCGAGCAGTACTTC. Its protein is CSVDPGQGRGEQYF.